Below, 2 T cell receptor beta chains from the same sample are listed, as sequenced in a study of cytomegalovirus exposure and HLA in healthy donors. Use of 60 Vbeta and 13 Jbeta primers characterized the PCR. This table comes from immunoSEQ multiplex PCR, and its TCRdb copy is limited to in-frame clones, with some not included. The profile shows roughly 110,000 clones, 60% to 80% of them singletons. Material for sequencing was PBMCs. The receptor set was obtained from a man aged 40-49 years in good health and CMV-seronegative.

The chain carries TRBV10-3 and TRBJ2-3, with 11 bases identical to TRBD2. Trimming cost V 0 bases and J 2 bases; bases outside gene matches: 7. This CDR3 is 18 amino acids long. Germline-derived CDR1 and CDR2 are ENHRY and SYGVKD. The DNA of the CDR3 is TGTGCCATCAGTGAGTCAACTAGCGGGGGACTGAACACAGATACGCAGTATTTT. Translation: CAISESTSGGLNTDTQYF.

This clone was detected only once. One end of the junction does not line up with germline, which may come from a read error. This chain connects TRBV25-1 to TRBJ1-1; D ambiguous. Germline CDR1 is MGHDK and CDR2 is SYGVNS. The CDR3 is 9 residues long. CDR3 sequence (DNA): TGTGCCACCCGAACCGACGCGGTCTTT. Translation gives CATRTDAVF.